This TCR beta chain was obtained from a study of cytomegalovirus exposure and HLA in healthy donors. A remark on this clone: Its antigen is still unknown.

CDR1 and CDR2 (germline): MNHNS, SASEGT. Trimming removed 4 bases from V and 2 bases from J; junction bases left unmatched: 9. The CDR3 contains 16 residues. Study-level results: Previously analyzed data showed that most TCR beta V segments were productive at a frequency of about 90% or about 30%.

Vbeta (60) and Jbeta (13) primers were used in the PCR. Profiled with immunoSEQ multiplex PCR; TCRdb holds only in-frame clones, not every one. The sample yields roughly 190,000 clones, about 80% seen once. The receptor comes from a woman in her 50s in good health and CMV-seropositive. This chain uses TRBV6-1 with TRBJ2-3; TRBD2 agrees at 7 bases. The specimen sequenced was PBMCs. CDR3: CASSVGGGVTTDTQYF. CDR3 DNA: TGTGCCAGCAGTGTCGGCGGGGGAGTTACCACAGATACGCAGTATTTT.